This T cell receptor beta chain is from a study of long-term antiretroviral therapy in people with HIV. This clone came up once. The CDR3 contains 15 residues. Germline lookup yields CDR1 MNHNS and CDR2 SASEGT. Trimming pared 2 bases from V and 14 bases from J, leaving 19 bases between. Researchers report immunoSEQ v3.0 was run at survey level. The data were produced by immunoSEQ multiplex PCR, yet TCRdb's version contains in-frame clones alone and is incomplete. The sample includes thousands of clones, about 84% seen only once; the top ten take more than 11%. The chain links TRBV6-1 to TRBJ1-6; tentatively, D is TRBD1 (6 bases). The starting material was unsorted PBMCs, obtained about 2.5 years before starting antiretroviral therapy. This receptor was obtained from a man aged 40-55 years with HIV. In nucleotides, the CDR3 is TGTGCCAGCAGTGAAATAAGAACTCCGGGGGCGACCCTCCACTTT. This codes for CASSEIRTPGATLHF.